Listed below are T cell receptor beta chains from one sample, sequenced in a study of CD8 T cells in ankylosing spondylitis. Each CDR3 protein gets one entry after TCRdb re-called the 5' RACE reads with MiXCR. The sample holds roughly 230,000 distinct CDR3 sequences, more than 15% seen once. The sequencing input was blood, either unsorted or a sorted T cell fraction (not recorded which). These TCRs come from a male donor with ankylosing spondylitis or in good health (not recorded which). CDR3s include the opening cysteine and the closing phenylalanine or tryptophan. The D gene is left open where the match is weak. For some rows the clone size is stated as once, few or many, or as a class when expanded; others skip it.

d_gene: TRBD2
j_gene: TRBJ2-1
v_gene: TRBV28
abundance: .
CDR3aa: CASSPYAGGDNEQFF
CDR3nt: TGTGCCAGCAGTCCCTACGCCGGGGGGGACAATGAGCAGTTCTTC

d_gene: TRBD2
j_gene: TRBJ2-7
v_gene: TRBV12-3/TRBV12-4
abundance: .
CDR3aa: CASSLGSGRASEQYF
CDR3nt: TGTGCCAGCAGTTTAGGTAGCGGGAGGGCCTCCGAGCAGTACTTC

d_gene: .
j_gene: TRBJ1-5
v_gene: TRBV7-6
abundance: .
CDR3aa: CASSLADLQPQHF
CDR3nt: TGTGCCAGCAGCTTAGCAGATTTGCAGCCCCAGCATTTT

d_gene: TRBD1
j_gene: TRBJ2-1
v_gene: TRBV6-2/TRBV6-3
abundance: .
CDR3aa: CASSSETTGVGDISYNEQFF
CDR3nt: TGTGCCAGCAGTTCTGAAACTACAGGGGTGGGAGACATATCCTACAATGAGCAGTTCTTC

d_gene: TRBD2
j_gene: TRBJ2-3
v_gene: TRBV6-2/TRBV6-3
abundance: few
CDR3aa: CASSSRTLAGGLDTQYF
CDR3nt: TGTGCCAGCAGTTCCAGGACCCTAGCGGGAGGATTAGATACGCAGTATTTT

d_gene: TRBD1
j_gene: TRBJ2-2
v_gene: TRBV19
abundance: .
CDR3aa: CASSIWDRGTGELFF
CDR3nt: TGTGCCAGTAGTATATGGGACAGGGGGACCGGGGAGCTGTTTTTT

d_gene: .
j_gene: TRBJ2-2
v_gene: TRBV7-7
abundance: few
CDR3aa: CASSEPGGTGELFF
CDR3nt: TGTGCTAGCAGTGAACCCGGGGGAACCGGGGAGCTGTTTTTT

d_gene: .
j_gene: TRBJ2-7
v_gene: TRBV27
abundance: few
CDR3aa: CASSSLLDPEQYF
CDR3nt: TGTGCCAGCAGTTCCCTTTTGGACCCCGAGCAGTACTTC

d_gene: TRBD1
j_gene: TRBJ1-1
v_gene: TRBV7-8
abundance: .
CDR3aa: CASSLETGIWGTEAFF
CDR3nt: TGTGCCAGCAGCTTAGAGACAGGGATATGGGGCACTGAAGCTTTCTTT

d_gene: .
j_gene: TRBJ2-2
v_gene: TRBV10-3
abundance: many
CDR3aa: CAISERWGANTGELFF
CDR3nt: TGTGCCATCAGTGAGAGATGGGGGGCGAACACCGGGGAGCTGTTTTTT

d_gene: TRBD1
j_gene: TRBJ2-1
v_gene: TRBV11-2
abundance: few
CDR3aa: CASSLVNRGQLGSYNEQFF
CDR3nt: TGTGCCAGCAGCTTAGTTAACAGGGGGCAGCTAGGCTCCTACAATGAGCAGTTCTTC

d_gene: .
j_gene: TRBJ2-3
v_gene: TRBV5-1
abundance: few
CDR3aa: CASSGQMEWGTDTQYF
CDR3nt: TGCGCCAGCAGCGGCCAGATGGAGTGGGGCACAGATACGCAGTATTTT

d_gene: TRBD1
j_gene: TRBJ2-1
v_gene: TRBV20-1
abundance: many
CDR3aa: CSARGQGATPAGSYNEQFF
CDR3nt: TGCAGTGCTAGAGGACAGGGGGCTACTCCTGCTGGGTCCTACAATGAGCAGTTCTTC

d_gene: .
j_gene: TRBJ2-7
v_gene: TRBV20-1
abundance: few
CDR3aa: CSATYRDFLYEQYF
CDR3nt: TGCAGTGCCACATACCGGGACTTCCTCTACGAGCAGTACTTC

d_gene: .
j_gene: TRBJ1-5
v_gene: TRBV18
abundance: .
CDR3aa: CASSPPGLSNQPQHF
CDR3nt: TGTGCCAGCTCACCACCGGGACTTAGCAATCAGCCCCAGCATTTT

d_gene: .
j_gene: TRBJ2-3
v_gene: TRBV12-3/TRBV12-4
abundance: .
CDR3aa: CASSFRRARGDTQYF
CDR3nt: TGTGCCAGCAGTTTCCGACGGGCCCGGGGAGATACGCAGTATTTT

d_gene: .
j_gene: TRBJ1-5
v_gene: TRBV6-1
abundance: many
CDR3aa: CASRAGQYSNQPQHF
CDR3nt: TGTGCCAGCAGGGCCGGACAGTATAGCAATCAGCCCCAGCATTTT

d_gene: TRBD2
j_gene: TRBJ2-1
v_gene: TRBV5-6
abundance: few
CDR3aa: CASSIGTVLAAYNEQFF
CDR3nt: TGTGCCAGCAGCATCGGAACGGTGCTAGCGGCCTACAATGAGCAGTTCTTC

d_gene: TRBD2
j_gene: TRBJ2-1
v_gene: TRBV29-1
abundance: .
CDR3aa: CSVELAGGTNNEQFF
CDR3nt: TGCAGCGTTGAGTTGGCGGGCGGGACTAACAATGAGCAGTTCTTC

d_gene: .
j_gene: TRBJ2-7
v_gene: TRBV20-1
abundance: once
CDR3aa: CSARVGGYEQYF
CDR3nt: TGCAGTGCTAGAGTTGGAGGCTACGAGCAGTACTTC

d_gene: .
j_gene: TRBJ2-3
v_gene: TRBV12-3/TRBV12-4
abundance: few
CDR3aa: CASSPFLSASPDTQYF
CDR3nt: TGTGCCAGCAGTCCCTTCCTCAGCGCATCCCCAGATACGCAGTATTTT

d_gene: .
j_gene: TRBJ1-1
v_gene: TRBV27
abundance: .
CDR3aa: CASSLRQVLSTEAFF
CDR3nt: TGTGCCAGCAGTTTAAGGCAGGTCTTAAGTACTGAAGCTTTCTTT

d_gene: TRBD2
j_gene: TRBJ2-7
v_gene: TRBV29-1
abundance: many
CDR3aa: CSVEDSSGKDYF
CDR3nt: TGCAGCGTTGAAGATTCTAGCGGGAAGGATTACTTC

d_gene: TRBD1
j_gene: TRBJ2-3
v_gene: TRBV6-1
abundance: .
CDR3aa: CASSPGQVSTDTQYF
CDR3nt: TGTGCCAGCAGTCCCGGACAGGTTAGCACAGATACGCAGTATTTT

d_gene: .
j_gene: TRBJ2-4
v_gene: TRBV12-3/TRBV12-4
abundance: .
CDR3aa: CASSLGDGTKNIQYF
CDR3nt: TGTGCCAGCAGTTTAGGTGACGGAACCAAAAACATTCAGTACTTC

d_gene: .
j_gene: TRBJ1-5
v_gene: TRBV12-3/TRBV12-4
abundance: few
CDR3aa: CASSTGGSDQPQHF
CDR3nt: TGTGCCAGCAGCACCGGAGGTAGCGATCAGCCCCAGCATTTT

d_gene: TRBD2
j_gene: TRBJ2-7
v_gene: TRBV2
abundance: many
CDR3aa: CASSPTSGSGYEQYF
CDR3nt: TGTGCCAGCAGCCCAACTAGCGGGAGTGGGTACGAGCAGTACTTC

d_gene: .
j_gene: TRBJ1-3
v_gene: TRBV27
abundance: few
CDR3aa: CASGTGNTIYF
CDR3nt: TGTGCCAGCGGGACTGGAAACACCATATATTTT

d_gene: TRBD2
j_gene: TRBJ2-1
v_gene: TRBV12-3/TRBV12-4
abundance: many
CDR3aa: CASSPTGGAGADEQFF
CDR3nt: TGTGCCAGCAGCCCTACCGGGGGAGCGGGAGCAGATGAGCAGTTCTTC

d_gene: TRBD2
j_gene: TRBJ2-3
v_gene: TRBV7-9
abundance: .
CDR3aa: CASSILAGGQYF
CDR3nt: TGTGCCAGCAGCATTCTAGCGGGTGGGCAGTATTTT

d_gene: .
j_gene: TRBJ2-2
v_gene: TRBV29-1
abundance: few
CDR3aa: CSVNMDGGNTGELFF
CDR3nt: TGCAGCGTGAACATGGACGGAGGAAACACCGGGGAGCTGTTTTTT